Below are 25 T cell receptor beta chains sequenced from a single sample in a study of blood T cell repertoires in COVID-19. TCRdb's copy holds only in-frame clones and misses some; the assay was immunoSEQ multiplex PCR. The table records hundreds of thousands of clones, approximately 82% of them present only once. The specimen was PBMCs or T cells enriched from blood (not recorded which). These receptors all come from a man in his forties or fifties who had been exposed to COVID-19.

The V call is TRBV7-8, the J call TRBJ1-1; 7 nucleotides align to TRBD1. The CDR3 sequence is 15 residues long. Germline assignment: CDR1 SGHVS and CDR2 FQNEAQ. Losses at the gene ends were 1 base for V and 7 bases for J; bases not matched to a gene: 9. The CDR3 DNA sequence: TGTGCCAGCAGCTTAGTCACCACGGGACAGCTTGAAGCTTTCTTT. Residues: CASSLVTTGQLEAFF.

This clone was recorded a few times. The V call is TRBV2, the J call TRBJ2-7, with 11 bases lining up with TRBD2. CDR3 length: 16 residues. The trim removed 6 bases at V and 3 bases at J, leaving 10 bases unmatched. The germline V gene has CDR1 SNHLY and CDR2 FYNNEI. Here the CDR3 reads CASRDMPGLADYEQYF. The CDR3 DNA is TGTGCCAGCAGAGACATGCCGGGACTAGCGGACTACGAGCAGTACTTC.

The chain links TRBV5-1 to TRBJ2-1; 10 nucleotides agree with TRBD2. The CDR3 length is 15 residues. Germline CDR1 reads SGHRS; CDR2 reads YFSETQ. Trimming took 0 bases from V and 10 from J; bases not matched to a gene: 7. CDR3 protein: CASSLELAGPGEQFF. For the CDR3, the DNA is TGCGCCAGCAGCTTGGAACTAGCGGGACCCGGAGAGCAGTTCTTC.

The chain is built from TRBV7-3 and TRBJ2-3; 7 bases fit TRBD1. J lost 4 bases, V lost 3 bases, and 4 bases had no gene match. The CDR3 is made up of 14 amino acids. Germline assignment: CDR1 SGHTA and CDR2 FQGTGA. CDR3 DNA sequence: TGTGCCAGCAGCTTGACAGGGATGTCAGATACGCAGTATTTT. Encoded protein: CASSLTGMSDTQYF.

J is TRBJ1-1 and V is TRBV7-9; D unclear. V lost 5 bases and J 6 bases, leaving 10 bases between the germline ends. The germline gives CDR1 SEHNR, CDR2 FQNEAQ (reference sequence). The CDR3 consists of 12 residues. This CDR3 reads CASSLGTAEAFF. Here the CDR3 DNA reads TGTGCCAGCAGCCTAGGAACGGCTGAAGCTTTCTTT.

The chain combines TRBV29-1 with TRBJ2-7; 10 bases map to TRBD1. Unmatched junction bases numbered 3, after V lost 6 bases and J lost 4 bases. The germline V gene encodes CDR1 SQVTM and CDR2 ANQGSEA. This CDR3 is 12 amino acids long. The CDR3 DNA reads TGCAGCGTCCGGGACAGGGGTTACGAGCAGTACTTC. Protein product: CSVRDRGYEQYF.

V gene TRBV19 combines with J gene TRBJ2-1; 10 bases are shared with TRBD2. The CDR3 has 15 amino acids. J lost 6 bases, V lost 6 bases, and 8 bases had no gene match. Per the germline V gene, CDR1 is LNHDA and CDR2 is SQIVND (reference sequence). DNA for the CDR3: TGTGCCAGTAGCCAACTAGCGGGAAAGGTCAATGAGCAGTTCTTC. Translating it yields CASSQLAGKVNEQFF.

This rearrangement joins TRBV20-1 to TRBJ2-3; D unclear. The CDR3 extends over 13 amino acids. Germline V lookup: CDR1 DFQATT, CDR2 SNEGSKA (reference sequence). V was shortened by 6 bases and J by 2 bases, with 12 bases between the two germline ends. CDR3 DNA sequence: TGCAGTGCGAGTGTACAATTCACAGATACGCAGTATTTT. Amino acids: CSASVQFTDTQYF.

This clone was seen just once. The DNA of the CDR3 is TGTGCCGCGGCAACAGGGGAGATCTATGGCTACACCTTC. Its translation is CAAATGEIYGYTF. V and J are TRBV10-3 and TRBJ1-2, with TRBD1 matching over 7 bases. The V gene end was trimmed by 11 bases and the J gene end by 4 bases; junction bases not matched to a gene: 10. CDR1 is ENHRY, CDR2 SYGVKD, per germline. The CDR3 consists of 13 residues.

V and J are TRBV5-6 and TRBJ2-5; TRBD1 matches at 8 bases. Trimming cost V 4 bases and J 5 bases; bases outside gene matches: 4. Per the germline V gene, CDR1 is SGHDT and CDR2 is YYEEEE. The CDR3 loop spans 13 amino acids. The CDR3 DNA follows: TGTGCCAGCAGCCTTTACAGGGGGGAGACCCAGTACTTC. This encodes CASSLYRGETQYF.

The rearrangement uses TRBV2 and TRBJ1-6; D might be TRBD1 (5 bases). The length of the CDR3 is 13 residues. Germline values: CDR1 SNHLY, CDR2 FYNNEI. Trimming removed 11 bases from V and 7 bases from J, with 15 bases in between. CDR3: CASRGSLNSPLHF. The CDR3 nucleotides read TGTGCCTCTCGGGGGTCCCTCAATTCACCCCTCCACTTT.

J is TRBJ2-2 and V is TRBV25-1, with TRBD2 matching over 11 bases. With 6 bases clipped from V and 4 bases from J, the junction kept 7 bases outside the gene matches. Germline V gene data show CDR1 as MGHDK and CDR2 as SYGVNS. This CDR3 has 16 amino acids. DNA of the CDR3: TGTGCCAGCAGGATAGCGGGAGGGCCTAGCACCGGGGAGCTGTTTTTT. Its protein is CASRIAGGPSTGELFF.

The chain employs TRBV18 and TRBJ1-5, with 7 bases that match TRBD1. This CDR3 comprises 13 residues. The V and J ends lost 6 bases and 5 bases, in that order; junction bases with no gene match: 4. Looked up from germline, CDR1 is KGHSH and CDR2 is LQKENI. The DNA of the CDR3 is TGTGCCAGCTCCCTGGGGACAGATCAGCCCCAGCATTTT. Amino acids: CASSLGTDQPQHF.

The rearrangement uses TRBV6-2 or TRBV6-3 and TRBJ2-7; D call uncertain. The CDR3 has 15 residues. Germline-derived CDR1 and CDR2 are MNHEY and SVGEGT. Trimming left V 1 base short and J 4 bases short, with 14 bases between. The CDR3: CASSYLVRSQYEQYF. DNA for the CDR3: TGTGCCAGCAGTTACTTGGTTCGGAGTCAGTACGAGCAGTACTTC.

This chain links TRBV3-1 (or the pseudogene TRBV3-2) with TRBJ1-5; maybe TRBD1 (5 bases). This CDR3 is 16 amino acids long. Trimming cost V 4 bases and J 4 bases, with 17 bases left between them. Germline V gene sequence: CDR1 LGHDT, CDR2 YNNKEL (reference sequence). DNA of the CDR3: TGTGCCAGCAGCCCCCCCGGCACAGGAGGGAATCAGCCCCAGCATTTT. This encodes CASSPPGTGGNQPQHF.

The chain combines TRBV9 with TRBJ1-6; TRBD1 agrees at 9 bases. Per the germline V gene, CDR1 is SGDLS and CDR2 is YYNGEE. Losses at the gene ends were 3 bases for V and 10 bases for J; bases not matched to a gene: 11. The CDR3 is 16 residues long. CDR3 sequence reads: CASSGFPGQGGSPLHF. The CDR3 DNA reads as TGTGCCAGCAGCGGGTTCCCGGGACAGGGTGGGTCACCCCTCCACTTT.

In this sample, this clone turned up a few times. This chain uses TRBV6-5 with TRBJ1-5, with a possible D match to TRBD1 (6 bases). CDR1 and CDR2 from the germline V gene are MNHEY and SVGAGI. The CDR3 spans 14 residues. The germline V and J ends were trimmed by 6 bases and 2 bases, with 11 bases remaining between them. The CDR3 spells CASRGDTRNQPQHF. CDR3 coding DNA: TGTGCCAGCAGGGGGGACACCCGCAATCAGCCCCAGCATTTT.

The V and J genes are TRBV10-3 and TRBJ1-5; 7 bases align to TRBD1. Germline assignment: CDR1 ENHRY and CDR2 SYGVKD. This CDR3 spans 14 amino acids. V was pared by 4 bases and J by 6 bases, with 6 bases of the junction left unmatched. CDR3 in DNA: TGTGCCATCAGTGGTGGGGACAGAGCTCAGCCCCAGCATTTT. It is translated as CAISGGDRAQPQHF.

The chain is built from TRBV9 and TRBJ1-1, with D possibly TRBD1 on 5 matching bases. Germline values: CDR1 SGDLS, CDR2 YYNGEE. V was shortened by 0 bases and J by 6 bases, with 9 bases between the two germline ends. The CDR3 loop spans 13 amino acids. The CDR3 nucleotides read TGTGCCAGCAGCGTAGCAGGGTCCGCTGAAGCTTTCTTT. Its translation: CASSVAGSAEAFF.

This chain connects TRBV5-4 to TRBJ2-7, with 10 bases matching TRBD2. This CDR3 region has 15 residues. The J segment lost 4 bases and the V segment lost 3 bases, leaving 7 bases of the junction unmatched. Germline V gene lookup returns CDR1 SGHNT and CDR2 YYREEE (reference sequence). The CDR3 DNA reads as TGTGCCAGCAGCTCCGCTACTAGCGGGGCTTACGAGCAGTACTTC. Translation: CASSSATSGAYEQYF.

The V and J genes are TRBV19 and TRBJ2-1; 9 bases match TRBD2. V trimming: 6 bases; J trimming: 8 bases; junction bases outside the gene matches: 5. CDR3 length equals 13 residues. Germline assignment: CDR1 LNHDA and CDR2 SQIVND (reference sequence). CDR3 residues: CASRVGGGDEQFF. The DNA of the CDR3 is TGTGCCAGTAGGGTCGGCGGGGGGGATGAGCAGTTCTTC.

This clone has only one observation. The chain couples TRBV5-4 to TRBJ2-5; 9 bases fit TRBD1. Per germline, CDR1 SGHNT and CDR2 YYREEE (reference sequence). There are 15 residues in the CDR3. Trimming took 3 bases from V and 1 from J; bases not matched to a gene: 4. The DNA of the CDR3 is TGTGCCAGCAGCTCGGGACAGGGCTTCCAAGAGACCCAGTACTTC. Translation: CASSSGQGFQETQYF.

The V gene is TRBV3-1 (or the pseudogene TRBV3-2), the J gene TRBJ2-1; TRBD2 matches at 8 bases. CDR1 is LGHDT and CDR2 is YNNKEL in the germline V gene (reference sequence). There are 16 residues in the CDR3. Trimming removed 1 base from V and 4 bases from J; junction bases left unmatched: 6. The CDR3 DNA sequence: TGTGCCAGCAGCCAAGTCCTGGCGGGGGGTTACAATGAGCAGTTCTTC. Protein: CASSQVLAGGYNEQFF.

This chain uses TRBV3-1 (or the pseudogene TRBV3-2) with TRBJ1-2; D is perhaps TRBD1 (6 bases). In germline, CDR1 is LGHDT, CDR2 YNNKEL (reference sequence). The CDR3 extends over 15 amino acids. V lost 1 base, J lost 5 bases, and 14 bases lay in between. The CDR3 nucleotides read TGTGCCAGCAGCCAAGGCCCACAGGGCGCGTATGGCTACACCTTC. Translating it yields CASSQGPQGAYGYTF.

This clone turned up a few times. The J gene is TRBJ1-2, the V gene TRBV28; D remains unclear. CDR1 is MDHEN and CDR2 is SYDVKM in the germline V gene. V lost 3 bases to trimming and J lost 2 bases, with 7 bases between them. This CDR3 is built from 13 residues. Here the CDR3 DNA reads TGTGCCAGCAGTTTCGGGAGCAACTATGGCTACACCTTC. Protein product: CASSFGSNYGYTF.